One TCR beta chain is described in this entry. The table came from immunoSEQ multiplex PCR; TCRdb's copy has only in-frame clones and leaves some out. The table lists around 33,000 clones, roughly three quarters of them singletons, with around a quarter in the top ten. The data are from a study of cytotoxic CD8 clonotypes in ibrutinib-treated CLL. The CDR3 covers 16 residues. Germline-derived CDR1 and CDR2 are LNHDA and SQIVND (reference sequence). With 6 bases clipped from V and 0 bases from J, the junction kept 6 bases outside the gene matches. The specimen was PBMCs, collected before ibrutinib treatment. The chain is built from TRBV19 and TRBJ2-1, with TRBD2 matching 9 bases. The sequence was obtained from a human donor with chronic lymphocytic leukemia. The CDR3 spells CASRRILAGSYNEQFF. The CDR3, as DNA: TGTGCCAGTAGGCGCATACTAGCGGGCTCCTACAATGAGCAGTTCTTC.